A single sample is the source of the 27 T cell receptor beta chains below, sequenced in a study of cytomegalovirus exposure and HLA in healthy donors (dated by TCRdb to between 2016 and 2019). Receptor libraries were prepared by the immunoSEQ multiplex PCR assay. For the multiplex PCR, a mixture combining 60 forward primers for TCR Vbeta segments and 13 reverse primers for TCR Jbeta segments was used. Drawn from immuneACCESS, this table holds only the in-frame rearrangements with V and J called that TCRdb kept. Clones are partly lost; checked studies trace under half to an unresolved V gene and leave the rest unexplained. Present in this sample are roughly 67,000 clones, around 80% of which were seen just once. More than 7.5% of the sample is held by the ten biggest clonotypes. The specimen sequenced was PBMCs. These receptors were collected from a man aged 40-49 years in good health and CMV-seronegative.

This chain uses TRBV7-3 with TRBJ1-1, with a possible D match to TRBD1 (6 bases). V lost 6 bases and J lost 8, with 16 bases in between. Germline V gives CDR1 SGHTA, CDR2 FQGTGA. The CDR3 is 13 residues long. CDR3 residues: CASSSLTGSEAFF. The DNA of the CDR3 is TGTGCCAGCAGTTCTCTGACAGGCTCAGAAGCTTTCTTT.

This clone was recorded a few times. This sequence joins TRBV6-1 and TRBJ1-2; 9 bases are a match to TRBD1. This CDR3 spans 13 amino acids. The ends lost 11 bases at V and 0 bases at J; junction bases unmatched: 4. The germline V gene has CDR1 MNHNS and CDR2 SASEGT. The CDR3 region has the DNA TGTGCCCTGGACAGGGGAACTAACTATGGCTACACCTTC. This sequence encodes CALDRGTNYGYTF.

The chain combines TRBV14 with TRBJ1-1; D unresolved. The CDR3 is 14 residues long. In germline, CDR1 is SGHDN, CDR2 FVKESK. Trimming pared 3 bases from V and 6 bases from J, leaving 14 bases between. This chain's CDR3 is CASSHEKPGAEAFF. CDR3 nucleotide sequence: TGTGCCAGCAGCCACGAGAAACCTGGAGCTGAAGCTTTCTTT.

The table lists this clone with a few counts. The rearrangement uses TRBV2 and TRBJ2-3; 9 positions match TRBD1. Germline CDR1 is SNHLY and CDR2 is FYNNEI. CDR3 size: 17 residues. V lost 3 bases to trimming and J lost 5 bases; unmatched junction nucleotides: 12. Here the CDR3 reads CASSDPAPGQGRDTQYF. CDR3 DNA: TGTGCCAGCAGTGACCCGGCGCCGGGACAGGGTAGAGATACGCAGTATTTT.

DNA of the CDR3: TGTGCCGGTAGCGGGAGTGTATCGGGTGAGCAGTACTTC. Protein sequence: CAGSGSVSGEQYF. The chain recombines TRBV2 with TRBJ2-5, with 9 bases that match TRBD2. The V and J ends lost 11 bases and 11 bases, in that order; junction bases with no gene match: 15. The germline V gene encodes CDR1 SNHLY and CDR2 FYNNEI. This CDR3 has 13 amino acids. The whole variable domain, filled in from reference TRBV2 and TRBJ2-5, reads EPEVTQTPSHQVTQMGQEVILRCVPISNHLYFYWYRQILGQKVEFLVSFYNNEISEKSEIFDDQFSVERPDGSNFTLKIRSTKLEDSAMYFCAGSGSVSGEQYFGPGTRLLVL.

V is TRBV6-1 and J is TRBJ2-5, with TRBD2 matching over 10 bases. Germline-derived CDR1 and CDR2 are MNHNS and SASEGT. V trimming: 7 bases; J trimming: 2 bases; junction bases outside the gene matches: 4. This CDR3 spans 14 amino acids. For the CDR3, the DNA is TGTGCCAGCACTAGCGGGGGACCACAAGAGACCCAGTACTTC. Translating it yields CASTSGGPQETQYF.

The chain links TRBV5-1 to TRBJ2-5; a weak D match, TRBD1 (5 bases). CDR1 and CDR2 (germline): SGHRS, YFSETQ. Trimming shortened V by 2 bases and J by 2 bases, and 7 bases separated the two germline ends. The CDR3 runs to 13 residues. CDR3 nucleotides: TGCGCCAGCAGCTTCGACAGACAAGAGACCCAGTACTTC. Its protein product is CASSFDRQETQYF.

This clone showed up just a few times. V is TRBV5-5 and J is TRBJ1-1, with 7 bases identical to TRBD1. Germline values: CDR1 SGHKS, CDR2 YYEKEE (reference sequence). V lost 4 bases to trimming and J lost 1 base; unmatched junction nucleotides: 4. The length of the CDR3 is 14 residues. CDR3 nucleotide sequence: TGTGCCAGCAGCCAACAGGGGTGGAACACTGAAGCTTTCTTT. It encodes CASSQQGWNTEAFF.

V is TRBV7-9 and J is TRBJ1-5; a weak D match, TRBD1 (6 bases). V was clipped by 5 bases and J by 2 bases, with 13 bases between them. This CDR3 contains 15 residues. Per the germline V gene, CDR1 is SEHNR and CDR2 is FQNEAQ (reference sequence). CDR3 bases: TGTGCCAGCAGCGCAACAGGGATGGGCAATCAGCCCCAGCATTTT. Translation gives CASSATGMGNQPQHF. Using reference TRBV7-9 and TRBJ1-5 for the parts outside the CDR3, the full variable domain is DTGVSQNPRHKITKRGQNVTFRCDPISEHNRLYWYRQTLGQGPEFLTYFQNEAQLEKSRLLSDRFSAERPKGSFSTLEIQRTEQGDSAMYLCASSATGMGNQPQHFGDGTRLSIL.

This clone was seen only once. The chain links TRBV27 to TRBJ2-7; maybe TRBD2 (5 bases). There are 14 residues in the CDR3. Per germline, CDR1 MNHEY and CDR2 SMNVEV (reference sequence). V lost 2 bases, J lost 5 bases, and 13 bases lay in between. CDR3 amino acids: CASSLRGPRDEQYF. CDR3 sequence (DNA): TGTGCCAGCAGTTTACGCGGGCCTCGGGACGAGCAGTACTTC.

This clone was seen only once. The chain combines TRBV5-1 with TRBJ2-1, with 10 bases aligning to TRBD1. The CDR3 length is 16 residues. J gave up 6 bases and V 3 bases, and 9 bases lay outside the gene matches. Per germline, CDR1 SGHRS and CDR2 YFSETQ. CDR3 residues: CASSYPRTGGVNEQFF. The CDR3 DNA is TGCGCCAGCAGCTACCCGAGGACAGGGGGAGTCAATGAGCAGTTCTTC.

V is TRBV9 and J is TRBJ1-3; no firm D call. The CDR3 spans 14 residues. CDR1 and CDR2 (germline): SGDLS, YYNGEE. V was pared by 2 bases and J by 0 bases, with 6 bases between. The CDR3 spells CASSVPGSGNTIYF. The DNA of the CDR3 is TGTGCCAGCAGCGTCCCGGGCTCTGGAAACACCATATATTTT.

This clone appeared a few times. The chain links TRBV19 to TRBJ2-7, with TRBD1 identical over 12 bases. The CDR3 length is 14 residues. The V and J ends lost 6 bases and 5 bases, in that order; junction bases with no gene match: 5. Germline CDR1 and CDR2: LNHDA and SQIVND (reference sequence). CDR3 loop: CASSLGQGANEQYF. As DNA, the CDR3 is TGTGCCAGTAGCCTGGGACAGGGGGCGAACGAGCAGTACTTC.

This clone was seen a handful of times. The J gene is TRBJ2-2, the V gene TRBV27, with TRBD2 matching 7 bases. Trimming removed 6 bases from V and 3 bases from J; junction bases left unmatched: 7. The CDR3 contains 15 residues. The germline V gene has CDR1 MNHEY and CDR2 SMNVEV (reference sequence). The CDR3 protein is CASSQLATDTGELFF. The CDR3 DNA reads as TGTGCCAGCAGCCAACTAGCGACGGACACCGGGGAGCTGTTTTTT.

The chain employs TRBV27 and TRBJ1-6; possible D gene TRBD1, 5 bases. The CDR3 is 16 residues long. Germline assignment: CDR1 MNHEY and CDR2 SMNVEV (reference sequence). The V gene lost 6 bases and the J gene lost 7 bases, with 19 bases spanning the gap. The CDR3 nucleotides read TGTGCCAGCAGCCCCTGGGGGGAGGGTATCAATTCACCCCTCCACTTT. It specifies CASSPWGEGINSPLHF.

This clone was recorded a few times. DNA of the CDR3: TGTGCCAGCACCGGGACAGGGGTGAACACTGAAGCTTTCTTT. It translates to CASTGTGVNTEAFF. The chain is built from TRBV6-5 and TRBJ1-1, with 10 positions matching TRBD1. The V gene's germline CDR1 is MNHEY and CDR2 SVGAGI. The CDR3 has 14 amino acids. V was pared by 7 bases and J by 0 bases, with 2 bases of the junction left unmatched.

The rearrangement joins TRBV28 to TRBJ2-3; TRBD2 matches 7 bases. V shed 0 bases, J shed 5 bases, and the junction held 14 bases outside the gene matches. The V gene's germline CDR1 is MDHEN and CDR2 SYDVKM. This CDR3 is 18 amino acids long. CDR3 sequence reads: CASSLWIGGSAGRDTQYF. CDR3 nucleotide sequence: TGTGCCAGCAGTTTATGGATTGGCGGGAGCGCCGGTAGAGATACGCAGTATTTT.

The V call is TRBV5-6, the J call TRBJ2-1; maybe TRBD1 (5 bases). The germline V and J ends were trimmed by 0 bases and 1 base, with 8 bases remaining between them. The germline gives CDR1 SGHDT, CDR2 YYEEEE. The CDR3 runs to 15 residues. CDR3 sequence (DNA): TGTGCCAGCAGCTTGGGACAGATTTCCTACAATGAGCAGTTCTTC. Protein sequence: CASSLGQISYNEQFF.

The chain employs TRBV6-1 and TRBJ1-1; D is unclear. V was cut by 5 bases and J by 3 bases, with 13 bases left in between. Germline V CDR1 and CDR2: MNHNS, SASEGT. This CDR3 has 14 amino acids. CDR3 sequence reads: CASSIHYGDTEAFF. CDR3 in DNA: TGTGCCAGCAGTATACATTACGGGGACACTGAAGCTTTCTTT.

The chain links TRBV6-5 to TRBJ2-1; a weak D match, TRBD2 (7 bases). V was shortened by 2 bases and J by 4 bases, with 15 bases between the two germline ends. The CDR3 totals 16 residues. CDR1 and CDR2 (germline): MNHEY, SVGAGI. CDR3 coding DNA: TGTGCCAGCAGTTACCCACAGGGAGGGGGGTACAATGAGCAGTTCTTC. This gives the protein CASSYPQGGGYNEQFF.

This chain connects TRBV6-6 to TRBJ1-2; D not resolved. Germline V gene data show CDR1 as MNHNY and CDR2 as SVGAGI (reference sequence). The CDR3 is 13 residues long. V shed 6 bases and J shed 0 bases, with 8 bases lying between them. The CDR3 protein is CASSPGANYGYTF. The CDR3 DNA sequence: TGTGCCAGCAGCCCTGGAGCTAACTATGGCTACACCTTC.

J is TRBJ2-1 and V is TRBV4-1, with 10 bases aligning to TRBD2. The CDR3 runs 17 residues. In germline, CDR1 is MGHRA, CDR2 YSYEKL. Germline trimming cut 3 bases from V and 6 bases from J; bases unmatched to any gene: 11. CDR3 coding DNA: TGCGCCAGCAGCCACAAACTAAAGCGGGAGGGGAGCAATGAGCAGTTCTTC. This sequence encodes CASSHKLKREGSNEQFF.

V and J are TRBV11-2 and TRBJ2-5; perhaps TRBD2 as D (6 bases). There are 15 residues in the CDR3. The germline V gene has CDR1 SGHAT and CDR2 FQNNGV. Trimming left V 5 bases short and J 5 bases short, with 18 bases between. The CDR3 DNA follows: TGTGCCAGCAGCCTGCGGGCGGGATGGGGGGAGACCCAGTACTTC. The encoded protein is CASSLRAGWGETQYF.

This rearrangement joins TRBV7-9 to TRBJ1-5; D is perhaps TRBD1 (6 bases). The germline V and J ends were trimmed by 5 bases and 3 bases, with 11 bases remaining between them. CDR1 and CDR2 (germline): SEHNR, FQNEAQ (reference sequence). The CDR3 consists of 14 residues. CDR3 DNA: TGTGCCAGCAGCCTCACAGGGCCCAATCAGCCCCAGCATTTT. Translating gives CASSLTGPNQPQHF.

This clone showed up just a few times. The chain has TRBV6-4 and TRBJ2-7; tentative D call: TRBD1 (7 bases). V dropped 0 bases and J dropped 5 bases, with 14 bases sitting between them. CDR1 is MRHNA and CDR2 is SNTAGT in the germline V gene. The CDR3 runs 15 residues. The CDR3 sequence is CASSDSSRGVHEQYF. The CDR3 DNA reads TGTGCCAGCAGTGACTCGAGCAGGGGGGTCCACGAGCAGTACTTC.

The chain has TRBV7-9 and TRBJ2-7, with D maybe TRBD1 (6 bases). CDR3 size: 13 residues. CDR1 and CDR2 (germline): SEHNR, FQNEAQ (reference sequence). V lost 3 bases, J lost 5 bases, and 11 bases lay in between. CDR3 in amino acids: CASSLMGANEQYF. As DNA, the CDR3 is TGTGCCAGCAGCTTGATGGGGGCAAACGAGCAGTACTTC.

This chain joins TRBV9 and TRBJ2-6; D may be TRBD1 (6 bases). CDR3 size: 17 residues. Deletions cut 4 bases from V and 2 bases from J, with 16 bases between. Germline V gives CDR1 SGDLS, CDR2 YYNGEE. CDR3 nucleotide sequence: TGTGCCAGCAGCACCGCAGACGGACAGACTGGGGCCAACGTCCTGACTTTC. This translates into CASSTADGQTGANVLTF.